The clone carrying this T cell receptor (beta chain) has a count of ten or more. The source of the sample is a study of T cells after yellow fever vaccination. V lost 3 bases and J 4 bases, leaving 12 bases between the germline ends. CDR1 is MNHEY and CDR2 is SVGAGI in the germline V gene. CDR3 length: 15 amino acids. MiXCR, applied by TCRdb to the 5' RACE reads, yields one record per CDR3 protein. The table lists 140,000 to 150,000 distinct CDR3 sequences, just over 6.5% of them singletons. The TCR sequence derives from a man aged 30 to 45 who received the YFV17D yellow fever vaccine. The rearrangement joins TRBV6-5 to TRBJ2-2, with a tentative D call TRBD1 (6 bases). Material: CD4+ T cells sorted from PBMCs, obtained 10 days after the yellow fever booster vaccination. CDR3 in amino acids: CASSYTGSATGELFF. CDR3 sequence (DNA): TGTGCCAGCAGTTATACAGGGTCCGCCACCGGGGAGCTGTTTTTT.